The sample holds many counts of the clone carrying this T cell receptor (beta chain). This record belongs to a study of neurological immune-mediated disorders. Each CDR3 protein is one row after TCRdb ran MiXCR on the 5' RACE reads. The sample contains 85,000 to 100,000 distinct CDR3 sequences, 3.5% of which appear only once. Material for sequencing was PBMCs. The clonotype comes from a young woman with multiple sclerosis.

CDR3 DNA: TGTGCCAGCAGCACCATAGACAGTATCTACGAGCAGTACTTC. Its translation: CASSTIDSIYEQYF. This sequence joins TRBV7-8 and TRBJ2-7; D perhaps matches TRBD1 (5 bases). Germline lookup yields CDR1 SGHVS and CDR2 FQNEAQ. Trimming shortened V by 5 bases and J by 3 bases, and 14 bases separated the two germline ends. This CDR3 has 14 amino acids.